One sample yielded the 13 T cell receptor beta chains listed below, sequenced in a study of T-cell reconstitution after alpha-beta-depleted transplantation in children. Unique molecular identifiers were incorporated into the prepared TCRbeta library. TCRdb re-derived calls from the PCR reads in MiXCR, one entry per CDR3 protein. The repertoire holds some 95,000 distinct CDR3 sequences, with 23% as singletons. The material sequenced was PBMCs, taken before TCRalphabeta/CD19-depleted stem cell transplant. All receptors come from a boy aged 2 to 10 with acute lymphoblastic leukemia, due to receive a stem cell transplant.

This clonotype was seen at least ten times. The V call is TRBV6-1, the J call TRBJ1-1; 7 positions agree with TRBD1. The CDR3 sequence is 14 residues long. Germline loops: CDR1 MNHNS, CDR2 SASEGT. Trimming cost V 6 bases and J 5 bases; bases outside gene matches: 9. CDR3 amino acids: CASRLVTGDTEAFF. CDR3 DNA: TGTGCCAGCAGGCTCGTTACAGGGGATACTGAAGCTTTCTTT.

The V and J genes are TRBV28 and TRBJ2-3; the D gene is possibly TRBD2 (6 bases). CDR3 length: 19 residues. V was cut by 4 bases and J by 1 base, with 24 bases left in between. Germline CDR1 and CDR2: MDHEN and SYDVKM. DNA of the CDR3: TGTGCCAGCAGTTCCGCCCATTTATTTCGGGGGACGCGCACAGATACGCAGTATTTT. Translated: CASSSAHLFRGTRTDTQYF.

The chain has TRBV20-1 and TRBJ2-1; the D gene is possibly TRBD2 (6 bases). CDR3 length: 11 residues. The germline V gene has CDR1 DFQATT and CDR2 SNEGSKA (reference sequence). V was pared by 3 bases and J by 7 bases, with 7 bases between. The CDR3 bases are TGCAGTGCTAGGGAGGGGAATGAGCAGTTCTTC. This translates into CSAREGNEQFF.

The chain joins TRBV12-3 or TRBV12-4 to TRBJ1-6, with D uncertain. The V end was cut by 1 base, the J end by 8 bases, with 9 bases between. The CDR3 extends over 14 amino acids. The DNA of the CDR3 is TGTGCCAGCAGTTTAGGGCAGAAGGATTCACCCCTCCACTTT. Its protein is CASSLGQKDSPLHF.

Note on this clonotype: Compared with germline, one end of the junction differs, possibly owing to a read error. The CDR3 protein is CASMGDSFYEQHF. The CDR3 bases are TGCGCCAGCATGGGGGACTCCTTCTACGAGCAGCACTTC. The chain is built from TRBV5-1 and TRBJ2-7; D perhaps matches TRBD2 (6 bases). This CDR3 is 13 amino acids long. From germline, CDR1 is SGHRS and CDR2 YFSETQ.

This clonotype was observed a handful of times. V is TRBV28 and J is TRBJ1-5, with 8 bases lining up with TRBD1. V shed 6 bases, J shed 4 bases, and the junction held 8 bases outside the gene matches. The CDR3 extends over 15 amino acids. Germline assignment: CDR1 MDHEN and CDR2 SYDVKM. The CDR3 nucleotides read TGTGCCAGCAGCTACGACGGACAGGGTAATCAGCCCCAGCATTTT. This gives the protein CASSYDGQGNQPQHF. The full variable domain, completed using reference TRBV28 and TRBJ1-5, is DVKVTQSSRYLVKRTGEKVFLECVQDMDHENMFWYRQDPGLGLRLIYFSYDVKMKEKGDIPEGYSVSREKKERFSLILESASTNQTSMYLCASSYDGQGNQPQHFGDGTRLSIL.

The rearrangement joins TRBV3-1 to TRBJ2-4; D tentatively reads TRBD1 or TRBD2 (6 bases each). With 1 base removed from V and 10 bases from J, the gap between germline ends came to 17 bases. CDR3 length equals 15 residues. Germline V gene sequence: CDR1 LGHDT, CDR2 YNNKEL (reference sequence). The CDR3 DNA follows: TGTGCCAGCAGCCAAGGAGGGGGTAGCGGAAGGATTCAGTACTTC. It translates to CASSQGGGSGRIQYF.

This clonotype occurred many times. The gene calls are TRBV10-2 and TRBJ2-2; D possibly uses TRBD1 or TRBD2 (5 bases each). V was shortened by 6 bases and J by 3 bases, with 11 bases between the two germline ends. Germline loops: CDR1 WSHSY, CDR2 SAAADI. The CDR3 has 14 residues. In DNA form, the CDR3 reads TGCGCCAGCAGGGGCGAGGGGTACACCGGGGAGCTGTTTTTT. Translation: CASRGEGYTGELFF.

This clonotype was seen at least ten times. The chain has TRBV20-1 and TRBJ1-3; no clear D. Germline CDR1 reads DFQATT; CDR2 reads SNEGSKA (reference sequence). CDR3 length: 11 residues. V gave up 6 bases and J gave up 0 bases, with 3 bases separating them. The DNA for the CDR3 is TGCAGTGCCCACTCTGGAAACACCATATATTTT. Translation: CSAHSGNTIYF.

This clonotype was detected a few times. V is TRBV5-6 and J is TRBJ1-2; possibly TRBD1 for D (6 bases). The germline V and J ends were trimmed by 3 bases and 4 bases, with 25 bases remaining between them. Germline V gene lookup returns CDR1 SGHDT and CDR2 YYEEEE. The CDR3 totals 18 residues. This chain's CDR3 is CASSSSDRSRTFSYGYTF. The CDR3 DNA reads TGTGCCAGCAGCTCTTCAGACAGGTCCCGGACCTTCAGCTATGGCTACACCTTC.

This clonotype was detected a few times. The rearrangement uses TRBV6-5 and TRBJ2-3, with D possibly matching TRBD2 (6 bases). Looked up from germline, CDR1 is MNHEY and CDR2 is SVGAGI. The V end was cut by 3 bases, the J end by 6 bases, with 16 bases between. The CDR3 has 15 residues. The CDR3 is CASSYNRRAVDTQYF. The CDR3 nucleotides read TGTGCCAGCAGTTATAACCGGAGGGCGGTGGATACGCAGTATTTT.

In DNA, the CDR3 is TGTGCCACCAGTGGGCGGCAGGGAGGGGACACCGGGGAGCTGTTTTTT. Its protein is CATSGRQGGDTGELFF. The J gene is TRBJ2-2, the V gene TRBV24-1; 7 bases map to TRBD2. Germline V gene data show CDR1 as KGHDR and CDR2 as SFDVKD. The CDR3 contains 16 residues. Trimming took 5 bases from V and 3 from J; bases not matched to a gene: 8.

The chain joins TRBV7-2 to TRBJ2-2, with TRBD2 matching 11 bases. Per the germline V gene, CDR1 is SGHTA and CDR2 is FQGNSA. The CDR3 totals 16 residues. Unmatched junction bases numbered 4, after V lost 4 bases and J lost 3 bases. This CDR3 is CASSSLAGGDTGELFF. CDR3 coding DNA: TGTGCCAGCAGCTCTCTAGCGGGAGGAGACACCGGGGAGCTGTTTTTT.